In its sample, the clone carrying this TCR beta chain was seen a few times. This sample is part of a study of pediatric ulcerative colitis. The protocol was immunoSEQ multiplex PCR, while the TCRdb copy is restricted to in-frame clones and leaves out a portion. The data contain tens of thousands of clones, over 80% of them seen just once; the ten biggest clones take up approximately 1.5%. CDR1 SGHRS and CDR2 YFSETQ come from the germline V gene. Trimming removed 1 base from V and 8 bases from J, with 6 bases in between. This CDR3 has 11 residues. The source of this sequence is a boy younger than 18 who was a control in a study of pediatric ulcerative colitis. The source material was blood. The chain has TRBV5-1 and TRBJ1-1; D is possibly TRBD1 (5 bases). The CDR3, as DNA: TGCGCCAGCAGCTTGTACAGGGAAGCTTTCTTT. Protein product: CASSLYREAFF.